Reported below is one T cell receptor beta chain. The data derive from a study of control samples from healthy donors and cancer patients. Germline V gene data show CDR1 as MNHEY and CDR2 as SVGAGI. The CDR3 consists of 16 residues. V was shortened by 0 bases and J by 1 base, with 12 bases between the two germline ends. TCRdb keeps only in-frame clones here, not all; method: immunoSEQ multiplex PCR. Altogether about 130,000 clones are present, roughly 94% being singletons, with the ten largest covering about 14%. The sequenced sample was PBMCs. This TCR came from a man aged 60 to 75 with colorectal cancer. This chain links TRBV6-5 with TRBJ1-2, with a weak D call TRBD1 (5 bases). The CDR3 region has the DNA TGTGCCAGCAGTTACTCCTGGGGCAAATATAACTATGGCTACACCTTC. It encodes CASSYSWGKYNYGYTF.